These 8 T cell receptor beta chains share one sample of origin, sequenced in a study of CD8+ T cells in alopecia areata. Reverse transcribed after extraction, RNA yielded cDNA as the sequencing template. Sequencing used immunoSEQ multiplex PCR; TCRdb keeps in-frame clones, though not all of them. The sample has some 150,000 clones, about 70% seen once; the top ten hold roughly 11%. The sample was CD8+ T cells sorted from blood, taken at week 0. The receptors were sampled from a human donor with alopecia areata.

This chain joins TRBV6-5 and TRBJ1-2; 7 bases match TRBD1. The CDR3 spans 15 residues. Germline-derived CDR1 and CDR2 are MNHEY and SVGAGI. Trimming removed 2 bases from V and 6 bases from J; junction bases left unmatched: 9. CDR3: CASSYGASGGNGYTF. DNA for the CDR3: TGTGCCAGCAGTTACGGGGCCTCAGGGGGGAATGGCTACACCTTC.

CDR3: CASAREGQSTDTQYF. CDR3 sequence (DNA): TGTGCCTCCGCCCGGGAGGGACAGAGCACAGATACGCAGTATTTT. The chain joins TRBV9 to TRBJ2-3; maybe TRBD2 (8 bases). CDR3 size: 15 residues. Between the trimmed V and J ends, which lost 10 bases and 0 bases, there was a span of 18 bases. Germline V gene sequence: CDR1 SGDLS, CDR2 YYNGEE.

Only one count was recorded for this clone. The V and J genes are TRBV30 and TRBJ2-1; tentative D call: TRBD1 (6 bases). The CDR3 covers 13 residues. V lost 0 bases and J lost 4, with 7 bases in between. Germline-derived CDR1 and CDR2 are GTSNPN and SVGIG (reference sequence). The CDR3 loop reads CAWSVQGYNEQFF. For the CDR3, the DNA is TGTGCCTGGAGTGTACAGGGTTACAATGAGCAGTTCTTC.

Of note for this clone: The sample has other DNA sequences that encode this CDR3 too. CDR3 sequence: CASSRGDQPQHF. CDR3 coding DNA: TGTGCCAGCAGTCGAGGAGACCAGCCCCAGCATTTT. The chain joins TRBV5-6 to TRBJ1-5; D is unclear. The CDR3 sequence is 12 residues long. Trimming removed 5 bases from V and 7 bases from J, with 10 bases in between. Germline V lookup: CDR1 SGHDT, CDR2 YYEEEE.

J is TRBJ2-3 and V is TRBV19, with TRBD2 matching over 10 bases. V shed 5 bases, J shed 0 bases, and the junction held 11 bases outside the gene matches. Looked up from germline, CDR1 is LNHDA and CDR2 is SQIVND (reference sequence). The CDR3 sequence is 18 residues long. The CDR3 spells CASSVLTSGELSTDTQYF. Here the CDR3 DNA reads TGTGCCAGTAGTGTCCTTACTAGCGGGGAGCTTAGCACAGATACGCAGTATTTT.

There are a few counts of this clone. This rearrangement joins TRBV7-2 to TRBJ2-7, with a possible D match to TRBD2 (6 bases). V was shortened by 1 base and J by 0 bases, with 10 bases between the two germline ends. The CDR3 sequence is 15 residues long. Germline V gene lookup returns CDR1 SGHTA and CDR2 FQGNSA. Here the CDR3 reads CASSLGTTLSYEQYF. CDR3 coding DNA: TGTGCCAGCAGCTTAGGGACTACTCTCTCCTACGAGCAGTACTTC.

The chain couples TRBV11-2 to TRBJ2-7; D not certain. This CDR3 spans 16 amino acids. Trimming stripped 1 base from V and 3 bases from J, with 16 bases between. CDR1 SGHAT and CDR2 FQNNGV come from the germline V gene. The CDR3 is CASSLGNYPEIYEQYF. The DNA of the CDR3 is TGTGCCAGCAGCTTAGGTAACTACCCCGAGATCTACGAGCAGTACTTC.

V usage is TRBV5-1 and J usage is TRBJ2-5, with D uncertain. CDR3 length: 14 residues. Germline V gene lookup returns CDR1 SGHRS and CDR2 YFSETQ. V dropped 0 bases and J dropped 4 bases, with 10 bases sitting between them. As DNA, the CDR3 is TGCGCCAGCAGCTTGGAGGCGGTGGGAGAGACCCAGTACTTC. The encoded protein is CASSLEAVGETQYF.